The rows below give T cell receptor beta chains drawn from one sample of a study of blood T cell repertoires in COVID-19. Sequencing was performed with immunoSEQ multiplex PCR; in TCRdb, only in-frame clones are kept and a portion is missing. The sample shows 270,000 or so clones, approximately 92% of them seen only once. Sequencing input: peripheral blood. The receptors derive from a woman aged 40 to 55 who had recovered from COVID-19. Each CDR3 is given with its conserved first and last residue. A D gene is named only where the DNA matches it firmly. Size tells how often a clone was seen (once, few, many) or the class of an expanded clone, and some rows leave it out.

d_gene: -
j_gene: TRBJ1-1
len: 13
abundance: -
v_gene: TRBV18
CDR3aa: CASSPSENTEAFF
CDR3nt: TGTGCCAGCTCACCCAGTGAGAACACTGAAGCTTTCTTT

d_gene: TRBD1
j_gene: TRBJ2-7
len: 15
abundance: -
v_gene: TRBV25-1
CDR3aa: CASSQTGASSYEQYF
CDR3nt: TGTGCCAGCAGCCAAACAGGGGCGAGCTCCTACGAGCAGTACTTC

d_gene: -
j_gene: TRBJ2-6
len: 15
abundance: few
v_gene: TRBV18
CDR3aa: CASSEQGAGANVLTF
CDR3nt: TGTGCCAGCTCAGAACAGGGAGCTGGGGCCAACGTCCTGACTTTC

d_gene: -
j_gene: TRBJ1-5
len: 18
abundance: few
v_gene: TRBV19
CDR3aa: CASSKELTGRYRNQPQHF
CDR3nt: TGTGCCAGTAGCAAAGAACTAACAGGCCGCTATCGCAATCAGCCCCAGCATTTT

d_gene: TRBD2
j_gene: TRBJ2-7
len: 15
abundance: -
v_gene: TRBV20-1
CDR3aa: CSASLLAGFGYEQYF
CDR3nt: TGCAGTGCTAGTTTGCTAGCGGGGTTTGGGTACGAGCAGTACTTC

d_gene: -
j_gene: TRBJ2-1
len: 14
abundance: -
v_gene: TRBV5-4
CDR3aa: CASSLYSGSNEQFF
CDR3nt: TGTGCCAGCAGCTTGTATTCGGGGTCCAATGAGCAGTTCTTC

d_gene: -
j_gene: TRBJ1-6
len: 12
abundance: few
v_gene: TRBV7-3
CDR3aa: CASSTGNSPLHF
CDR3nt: TGTGCCAGCAGCACAGGAAATTCACCCCTCCACTTT

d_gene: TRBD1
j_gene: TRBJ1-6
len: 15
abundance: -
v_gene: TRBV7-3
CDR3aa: CASSSGQGGNSPLHF
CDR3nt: TGTGCCAGCAGCTCGGGACAGGGCGGGAATTCACCCCTCCACTTT

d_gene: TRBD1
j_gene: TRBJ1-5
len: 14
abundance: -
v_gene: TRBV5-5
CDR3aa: CASSLTGGDQPQHF
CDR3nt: TGTGCCAGCAGCTTGACAGGGGGCGATCAGCCCCAGCATTTT

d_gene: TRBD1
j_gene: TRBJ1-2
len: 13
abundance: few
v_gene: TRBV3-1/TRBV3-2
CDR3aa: CASSHGTDYGYTF
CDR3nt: TGTGCCAGCAGCCACGGGACAGACTATGGCTACACCTTC

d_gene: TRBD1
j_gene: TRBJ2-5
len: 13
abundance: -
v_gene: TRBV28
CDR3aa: CASRGQGQETQYF
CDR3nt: TGTGCCAGCAGGGGACAGGGGCAAGAGACCCAGTACTTC

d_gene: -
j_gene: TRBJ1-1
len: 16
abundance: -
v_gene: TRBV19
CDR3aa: CASSIPRQVLNTEAFF
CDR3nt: TGTGCCAGTAGTATCCCCCGACAGGTCTTGAACACTGAAGCTTTCTTT

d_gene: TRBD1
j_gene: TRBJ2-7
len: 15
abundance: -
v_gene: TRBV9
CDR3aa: CASSVAGTADYEQYF
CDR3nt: TGTGCCAGCAGCGTAGCGGGGACAGCAGACTACGAGCAGTACTTC

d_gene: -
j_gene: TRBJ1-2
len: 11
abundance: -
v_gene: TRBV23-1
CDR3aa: CASSQRGGYTF
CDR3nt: TGCGCCAGCAGTCAACGAGGAGGCTACACCTTC

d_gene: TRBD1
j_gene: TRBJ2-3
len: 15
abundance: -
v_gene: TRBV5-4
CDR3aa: CASSLAGQGTDTQYF
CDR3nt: TGTGCCAGCAGCTTGGCGGGACAGGGGACAGATACGCAGTATTTT

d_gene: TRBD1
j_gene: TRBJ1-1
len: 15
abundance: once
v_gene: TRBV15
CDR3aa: CATSERQGARTEAFF
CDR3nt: TGTGCCACCAGCGAACGACAGGGGGCGCGGACTGAAGCTTTCTTT

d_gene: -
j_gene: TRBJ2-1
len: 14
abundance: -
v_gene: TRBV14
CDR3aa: CASSSPRQNNEQFF
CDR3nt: TGTGCCAGCAGCTCCCCGCGACAGAACAATGAGCAGTTCTTC

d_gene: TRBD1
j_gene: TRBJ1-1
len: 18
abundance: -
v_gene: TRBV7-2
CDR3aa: CASSLGLQRGLMNTEAFF
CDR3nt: TGTGCCAGCAGCTTAGGACTCCAAAGGGGGCTCATGAACACTGAAGCTTTCTTT

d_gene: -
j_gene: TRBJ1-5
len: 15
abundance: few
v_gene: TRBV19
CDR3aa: CASSIAAVGNQPQHF
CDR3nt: TGTGCCAGTAGTATAGCGGCGGTTGGGAATCAGCCCCAGCATTTT

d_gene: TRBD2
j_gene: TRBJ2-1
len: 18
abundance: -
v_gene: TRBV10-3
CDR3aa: CATTDYHGREGTYNEQFF
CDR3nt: TGTGCCACCACGGATTATCACGGGCGGGAGGGCACCTACAATGAGCAGTTCTTC

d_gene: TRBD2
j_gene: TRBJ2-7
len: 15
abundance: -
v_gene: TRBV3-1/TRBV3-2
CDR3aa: CASSRPGLAGYEQYF
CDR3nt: TGTGCCAGCAGCCGACCGGGACTAGCGGGTTACGAGCAGTACTTC

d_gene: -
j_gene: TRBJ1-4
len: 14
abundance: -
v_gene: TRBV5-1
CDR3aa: CASSLGEWNEKLFF
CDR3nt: TGCGCCAGCAGCTTGGGGGAGTGGAATGAAAAACTGTTTTTT

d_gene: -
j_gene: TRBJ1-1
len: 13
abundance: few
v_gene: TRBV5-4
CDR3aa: CASSPGQTTEAFF
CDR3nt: TGTGCCAGCAGCCCAGGGCAGACCACTGAAGCTTTCTTT

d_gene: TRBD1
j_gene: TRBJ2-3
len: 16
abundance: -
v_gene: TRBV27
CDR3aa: CASSKQGALSTDTQYF
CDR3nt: TGTGCCAGCAGCAAACAGGGGGCGTTAAGCACAGATACGCAGTATTTT

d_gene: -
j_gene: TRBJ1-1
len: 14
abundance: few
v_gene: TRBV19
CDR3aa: CASRLTVGNTEAFF
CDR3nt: TGTGCCAGTAGGCTGACAGTCGGCAACACTGAAGCTTTCTTT

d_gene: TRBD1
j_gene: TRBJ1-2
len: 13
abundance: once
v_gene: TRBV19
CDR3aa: CASSMGQHYGYTF
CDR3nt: TGTGCCAGTAGTATGGGACAGCACTATGGCTACACCTTC

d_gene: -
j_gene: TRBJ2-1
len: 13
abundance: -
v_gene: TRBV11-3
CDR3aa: CASSLGLTNEQFF
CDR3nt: TGTGCCAGCAGCCTCGGACTTACCAATGAGCAGTTCTTC

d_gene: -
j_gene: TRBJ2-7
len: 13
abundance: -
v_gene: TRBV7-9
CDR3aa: CASSRNRANEQYF
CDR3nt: TGTGCCAGCAGCCGAAACAGGGCGAACGAGCAGTACTTC

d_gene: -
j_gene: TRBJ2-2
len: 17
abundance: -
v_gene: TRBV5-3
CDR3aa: CARSLGSGRKNTGELFF
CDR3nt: TGTGCCAGAAGCTTGGGATCCGGGAGAAAGAACACCGGGGAGCTGTTTTTT

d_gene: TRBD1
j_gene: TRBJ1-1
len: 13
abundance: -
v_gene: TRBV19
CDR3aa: CASKTGGNTEAFF
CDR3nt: TGTGCCAGTAAAACAGGGGGGAACACTGAAGCTTTCTTT

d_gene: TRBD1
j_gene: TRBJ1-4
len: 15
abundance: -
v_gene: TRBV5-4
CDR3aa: CASGPGGRSLEKLFF
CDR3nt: TGTGCCAGCGGCCCAGGGGGCAGGTCCCTCGAAAAACTGTTTTTT

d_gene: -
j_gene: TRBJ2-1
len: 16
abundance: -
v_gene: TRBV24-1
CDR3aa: CATSDRSGGADNEQFF
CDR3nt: TGTGCCACCAGTGATCGAAGTGGGGGGGCTGACAATGAGCAGTTCTTC

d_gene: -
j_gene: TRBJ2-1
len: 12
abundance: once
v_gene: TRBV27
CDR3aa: CASVSSYNEQFF
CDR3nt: TGTGCCAGCGTTAGCTCCTACAATGAGCAGTTCTTC

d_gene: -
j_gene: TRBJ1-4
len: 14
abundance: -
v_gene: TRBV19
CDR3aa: CASSMESRVEKLFF
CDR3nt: TGTGCCAGTAGTATGGAAAGCCGGGTTGAAAAACTGTTTTTT

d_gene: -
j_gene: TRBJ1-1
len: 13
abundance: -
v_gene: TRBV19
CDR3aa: CASSMRMNTEAFF
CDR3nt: TGTGCCAGTAGTATGCGGATGAACACTGAAGCTTTCTTT

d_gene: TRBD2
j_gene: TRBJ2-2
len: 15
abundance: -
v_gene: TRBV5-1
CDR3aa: CASRPTSGATGELFF
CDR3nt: TGCGCCAGCAGACCTACTAGCGGGGCCACCGGGGAGCTGTTTTTT

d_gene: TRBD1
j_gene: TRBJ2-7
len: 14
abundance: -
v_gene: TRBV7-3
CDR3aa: CASSPGQGRNEQYF
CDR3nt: TGTGCCAGCAGTCCCGGACAGGGTCGGAACGAGCAGTACTTC

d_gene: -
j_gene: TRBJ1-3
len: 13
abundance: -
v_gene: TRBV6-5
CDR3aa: CASRPRSGNTIYF
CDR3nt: TGTGCCAGCAGGCCGCGCTCTGGAAACACCATATATTTT

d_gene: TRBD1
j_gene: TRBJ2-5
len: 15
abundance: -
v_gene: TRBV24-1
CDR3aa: CATSDRDRDQETQYF
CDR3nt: TGTGCCACCAGTGATCGGGACAGGGACCAAGAGACCCAGTACTTC

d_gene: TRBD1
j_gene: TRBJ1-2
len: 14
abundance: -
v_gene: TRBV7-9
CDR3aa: CASSSTDRGYGYTF
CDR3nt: TGTGCCAGCAGCTCAACGGACAGGGGCTATGGCTACACCTTC

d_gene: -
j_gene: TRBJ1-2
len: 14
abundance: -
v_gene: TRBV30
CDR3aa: CAGGSGAGGYGYTF
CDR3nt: TGTGCCGGAGGGAGCGGGGCCGGAGGTTATGGCTACACCTTC